These 4 T cell receptor beta chains share one sample of origin, sequenced in a study of blood T cell repertoires in COVID-19. Measured with immunoSEQ multiplex PCR; TCRdb has only the in-frame clones, and not every one. The sample lists 150,000 to 200,000 clones; nearly 80% were seen once. Sequenced sample: peripheral blood. These receptors all stem from a woman in her 70s with acute or convalescent COVID-19.

This sequence joins TRBV14 and TRBJ2-2; 7 bases are shared with TRBD2. CDR3 length: 16 residues. Per the germline V gene, CDR1 is SGHDN and CDR2 is FVKESK. Trimming took 4 bases from V and 2 from J; bases not matched to a gene: 7. The CDR3 DNA follows: TGTGCCAGCAGCCCACGACTAGCTCTTAACACCGGGGAGCTGTTTTTT. It yields the protein CASSPRLALNTGELFF.

This clone came up once. This rearrangement joins TRBV12-5 to TRBJ2-1, with a tentative D call TRBD2 (6 bases). The germline CDR1 and CDR2 sequences are LGHNT and FRNRAP. V was cut by 4 bases and J by 8 bases, with 21 bases left in between. The CDR3 extends over 16 amino acids. This chain's CDR3 is CASGSAGTARDHEQFF. The CDR3 bases are TGTGCTAGTGGTTCTGCGGGGACCGCCAGGGATCATGAGCAGTTCTTC.

V gene TRBV2 combines with J gene TRBJ1-2; 9 bases align to TRBD1. V lost 7 bases, J lost 9 bases, and 9 bases stayed unmatched. The CDR3 runs 13 residues. Germline V gene sequence: CDR1 SNHLY, CDR2 FYNNEI. CDR3 in amino acids: CASNPGTGNRYTF. CDR3 DNA sequence: TGTGCCAGCAATCCCGGGACAGGGAACCGCTACACCTTC.

This clone has just one count. J is TRBJ2-6 and V is TRBV3-1 (or the pseudogene TRBV3-2); 9 bases map to TRBD1. Germline values: CDR1 LGHDT, CDR2 YNNKEL (reference sequence). The ends lost 3 bases at V and 0 bases at J; junction bases unmatched: 6. CDR3 size: 18 residues. The CDR3 spells CASSQRTGARSGANVLTF. The CDR3 coding sequence is TGTGCCAGCAGCCAGCGGACAGGGGCACGCTCTGGGGCCAACGTCCTGACTTTC.